The next 15 T cell receptor beta chains were all read from a single sample in a study of cytotoxic CD8 clonotypes in ibrutinib-treated CLL. The data were produced by immunoSEQ multiplex PCR, yet TCRdb's version contains in-frame clones alone and is incomplete. In the table there are some 200,000 clones, just under 80% of which are singletons. The sample consisted of PBMCs, taken after 12 months of ibrutinib treatment. Source of these receptors: a human donor with chronic lymphocytic leukemia.

The chain couples TRBV11-2 to TRBJ2-2; 11 positions agree with TRBD2. V shed 4 bases and J 5 bases; nucleotides not matched to a gene: 3. CDR1 SGHAT and CDR2 FQNNGV come from the germline V gene. CDR3 length: 15 amino acids. The CDR3 DNA follows: TGTGCCAGCAGCTCCCGACTAGCGGGGACCGGGGAGCTGTTTTTT. Translation gives CASSSRLAGTGELFF.

V gene TRBV2 combines with J gene TRBJ1-1; D possibly corresponds to TRBD1 (5 bases). CDR1 and CDR2 from the germline V gene are SNHLY and FYNNEI. The length of the CDR3 is 13 residues. V lost 4 bases and J lost 4, with 10 bases in between. The DNA for the CDR3 is TGTGCCAGCAGTGCGGGACCCCTCACTGAAGCTTTCTTT. This gives the protein CASSAGPLTEAFF.

The rearrangement links TRBV18 to TRBJ2-1; D is unclear. CDR1 and CDR2 from the germline V gene are KGHSH and LQKENI. The CDR3 sequence is 14 residues long. With 0 bases removed from V and 8 bases from J, the gap between germline ends came to 11 bases. The CDR3 is CASSPPWGTYEQFF. In DNA, the CDR3 is TGTGCCAGCTCACCACCGTGGGGAACCTATGAGCAGTTCTTC. Together with reference TRBV18 and TRBJ2-1, the CDR3 gives the full variable domain: NAGVMQNPRHLVRRRGQEARLRCSPMKGHSHVYWYRQLPEEGLKFMVYLQKENIIDESGMPKERFSAEFPKEGPSILRIQQVVRGDSAAYFCASSPPWGTYEQFFGPGTRLTVL.

This rearrangement joins TRBV5-4 to TRBJ2-7; D tentatively fits TRBD1 or TRBD2 (5 bases each). Trimming cost V 3 bases and J 7 bases, with 17 bases left between them. The CDR3 covers 14 residues. Germline V lookup: CDR1 SGHNT, CDR2 YYREEE (reference sequence). DNA for the CDR3: TGTGCCAGCAGCTCCCTAGAAGGGACGGGTGAGCAGTACTTC. Amino acid sequence: CASSSLEGTGEQYF.

This clone was detected only a few times. The chain recombines TRBV13 with TRBJ2-5; D unclear. The CDR3 is 14 amino acids. Germline CDR1 reads PRHDT; CDR2 reads FYEKMQ (reference sequence). Trimming took off 5 bases at V and 4 bases at J, with 14 bases between the two ends. The CDR3 DNA reads as TGTGCCAGCAGCGGTCTAGTGGGTGGAGAGACCCAGTACTTC. Translated: CASSGLVGGETQYF.

The gene calls are TRBV2 and TRBJ2-2, with D uncertain. The CDR3 spans 13 residues. Trimming stripped 8 bases from V and 1 base from J, with 8 bases between. The germline V gene encodes CDR1 SNHLY and CDR2 FYNNEI. The CDR3 region is CASPAGNTGELFF. For the CDR3, the DNA is TGTGCCAGCCCAGCCGGGAACACCGGGGAGCTGTTTTTT.

This clone was observed a single time. This sequence joins TRBV7-8 and TRBJ1-6; 7 nucleotides match TRBD1. CDR1 and CDR2 (germline): SGHVS, FQNEAQ. There are 15 residues in the CDR3. Trimming took 4 bases from V and 7 from J; bases not matched to a gene: 7. CDR3 sequence: CASSSTGVENSPLHF. CDR3 sequence (DNA): TGTGCCAGCAGCTCTACAGGGGTAGAGAATTCACCCCTCCACTTT.

This clone was counted at least ten times. The chain has TRBV5-4 and TRBJ2-7, with D uncertain. Trimming pared 1 base from V and 2 bases from J, leaving 7 bases between. The CDR3 consists of 13 residues. CDR1 SGHNT and CDR2 YYREEE come from the germline V gene (reference sequence). The DNA for the CDR3 is TGTGCCAGCAGCTTGTCCCAAGCCTACGAGCAGTACTTC. This sequence encodes CASSLSQAYEQYF. The entire variable domain, with the rest obtained from reference TRBV5-4 and TRBJ2-7, is as follows: ETGVTQSPTHLIKTRGQQVTLRCSSQSGHNTVSWYQQALGQGPQFIFQYYREEENGRGNFPPRFSGLQFPNYSSELNVNALELDDSALYLCASSLSQAYEQYFGPGTRLTVT.

The gene calls are TRBV11-1 and TRBJ2-1, with 9 bases that match TRBD1. V gave up 6 bases and J gave up 8 bases; unmatched junction bases: 11. This CDR3 is built from 15 residues. Germline V gives CDR1 SGHAT, CDR2 FQDESV (reference sequence). CDR3 bases: TGTGCCAGCAGAAGAACAGGGGGCGGTTGGCATGAGCAGTTCTTC. Its translation is CASRRTGGGWHEQFF.

V is TRBV12-5 and J is TRBJ1-1, with 8 bases lining up with TRBD1. The CDR3 has 16 residues. The germline CDR1 and CDR2 sequences are LGHNT and FRNRAP. Trimming at V came to 5 bases and at J to 2 bases, leaving 10 bases not matched to a gene. The CDR3 here is CASGRGQVGGNTEAFF. DNA for the CDR3: TGTGCTAGTGGTCGGGGACAGGTGGGGGGAAACACTGAAGCTTTCTTT.

This clone was counted between two and nine times. The chain is built from TRBV6-5 and TRBJ1-2; D is possibly TRBD1 (6 bases). Germline V gives CDR1 MNHEY, CDR2 SVGAGI. The CDR3 extends over 13 amino acids. With 8 bases removed from V and 4 bases from J, the gap between germline ends came to 14 bases. Here the CDR3 reads CASAEDRFYGYTF. CDR3 sequence (DNA): TGTGCCAGCGCCGAGGACAGATTCTATGGCTACACCTTC.

V gene TRBV11-1 combines with J gene TRBJ1-2; no firm D call. The CDR3 extends over 15 amino acids. V was shortened by 1 base and J by 4 bases, with 13 bases between the two germline ends. Per germline, CDR1 SGHAT and CDR2 FQDESV (reference sequence). The CDR3 DNA is TGTGCCAGCAGCTTAGTCACGGGGAATCGCTATGGCTACACCTTC. It encodes CASSLVTGNRYGYTF.

The chain links TRBV13 to TRBJ2-7, with no clear D. Germline loops: CDR1 PRHDT, CDR2 FYEKMQ (reference sequence). CDR3 length: 15 amino acids. V was shortened by 5 bases and J by 4 bases, with 18 bases between the two germline ends. CDR3 sequence: CASSGTQEKAYEQYF. In DNA form, the CDR3 reads TGTGCCAGCAGCGGAACCCAAGAGAAGGCGTACGAGCAGTACTTC.

This clone has only a few counts. This rearrangement joins TRBV30 to TRBJ1-2; D remains unclear. V lost 1 base and J 7 bases, leaving 7 bases between the germline ends. CDR1 is GTSNPN and CDR2 is SVGIG in the germline V gene (reference sequence). The CDR3 extends over 11 amino acids. This CDR3 is CAWSAGAGYTF. The CDR3 DNA sequence: TGTGCCTGGAGTGCGGGAGCTGGCTACACCTTC.

This clone was detected only a few times. This rearrangement joins TRBV5-4 to TRBJ2-7; TRBD2 is a possible D gene (6 bases). V was shortened by 5 bases and J by 4 bases, with 13 bases between the two germline ends. This CDR3 spans 13 amino acids. In germline, CDR1 is SGHNT, CDR2 YYREEE (reference sequence). CDR3 DNA sequence: TGTGCCAGCAGACTAGCTTCCGAGTACGAGCAGTACTTC. It yields the protein CASRLASEYEQYF.